This TCR beta chain is from a study of identical twins. Using its own MiXCR run on the 5' RACE reads, TCRdb lists one record per CDR3 protein. This sample has more than 400,000 distinct CDR3 sequences, with 13% to 15% found just once. This clonotype was counted a few times. CDR3 size: 15 residues. With V trimmed by 6 bases and J by 9 bases, 11 bases remained unmatched. Germline V lookup: CDR1 MNHNS, CDR2 SASEGT. These data were also filed under a second study, of yellow fever vaccine responses in identical twins.

The TCR comes from a woman between 18 and 30 years old in good health. The genes are TRBV6-1 and TRBJ1-6, with 7 bases that match TRBD1. Sample: CD4+ T cells sorted from blood. In DNA form, the CDR3 reads TGTGCCAGCAGAAGGTCAAGGGGGCTAGGTTCACCCCTCCACTTT. It encodes CASRRSRGLGSPLHF.